The clone carrying this T cell receptor (beta chain) has ten or more counts. This entry is derived from a study of blood T cell repertoires in COVID-19. Some clones are missing from TCRdb's copy, which holds only in-frame ones; the method was immunoSEQ multiplex PCR. The sample lists roughly 300,000 clones; less than 90% were seen once. Sample: peripheral blood. The sequence was obtained from a human donor in a cohort sampled during active COVID-19.

CDR3 region: CATSSYRDYNEQFF. Written as DNA, the CDR3 is TGTGCCACCAGTTCGTACAGGGACTACAATGAGCAGTTCTTC. V gene TRBV24-1 combines with J gene TRBJ2-1; tentatively, D is TRBD1 (6 bases). Germline V lookup: CDR1 KGHDR, CDR2 SFDVKD. The V and J ends lost 6 bases and 3 bases respectively, with 11 bases between them. The CDR3 sequence is 14 residues long.